These T cell receptor beta chains were read from a single sample in a study of blood T cell repertoires in COVID-19. Produced via immunoSEQ multiplex PCR; TCRdb's table is partial and in-frame only. The sample holds fewer than 150,000 clones, roughly 80% seen once. Sequencing was done on a sample of peripheral blood. These receptors all come from a woman aged 45-59 years with acute or convalescent COVID-19. CDR3s include the opening cysteine and the closing phenylalanine or tryptophan. A D gene is named only where the DNA matches it firmly. The size field is filled for only some rows; it gives once, few, many or a size class.

>.|few|TRBJ1-2|TRBV27
CASSNSGRGAGYTF
TGTGCCAGCAGCAATTCAGGGAGGGGGGCTGGCTACACCTTC
>.|.|TRBJ1-5|TRBV6-5
CASTLTVNQPQHF
TGTGCCAGCACCCTGACAGTCAATCAGCCCCAGCATTTT
>TRBD1|.|TRBJ2-3|TRBV28
CASSRTGDTDTQYF
TGTGCCAGCAGCCGGACAGGGGACACAGATACGCAGTATTTT
>.|.|TRBJ1-1|TRBV27
CASRGGVGGNTEAFF
TGTGCCAGCAGAGGGGGGGTGGGGGGAAACACTGAAGCTTTCTTT
>TRBD1|.|TRBJ2-1|TRBV19
CASSTPLGQGIRFDEQFF
TGTGCCAGTAGTACCCCTTTGGGACAGGGGATTCGGTTCGATGAGCAGTTCTTC
>TRBD2|.|TRBJ2-3|TRBV6-1
CASSVRGVGSTDTQYF
TGTGCCAGCAGTGTACGGGGGGTCGGAAGCACAGATACGCAGTATTTT
>.|.|TRBJ1-4|TRBV19
CASSIGRTVNEKLFF
TGTGCCAGTAGTATCGGGCGGACAGTTAATGAAAAACTGTTTTTT
>.|.|TRBJ1-1|TRBV12-3/TRBV12-4
CASNIWGDTEAFF
TGTGCCAGCAATATCTGGGGGGACACTGAAGCTTTCTTT
>.|.|TRBJ1-3|TRBV11-2
CASSLEAGFSGNTIYF
TGTGCCAGCAGCTTAGAGGCGGGGTTCTCTGGAAACACCATATATTTT
>TRBD1|.|TRBJ2-2|TRBV6-6
CASWTPGTGGLGELFF
TGTGCCAGCTGGACACCCGGGACAGGGGGCCTCGGGGAGCTGTTTTTT
>.|.|TRBJ2-1|TRBV15
CATGRDFLDEQFF
TGTGCCACCGGTCGGGACTTCTTGGATGAGCAGTTCTTC
>.|.|TRBJ1-5|TRBV7-3
CASSLTPGDQPQHF
TGTGCCAGCAGCTTAACGCCAGGGGATCAGCCCCAGCATTTT
>.|.|TRBJ1-2|TRBV6-1
CASSEGRGGNYYGYTF
TGTGCCAGCAGTGAAGGGCGAGGGGGAAACTACTATGGCTACACCTTC
>.|.|TRBJ1-2|TRBV3-1/TRBV3-2
CASSQRGGYGYTF
TGTGCCAGCAGCCAGAGGGGAGGGTATGGCTACACCTTC
>.|few|TRBJ1-6|TRBV5-6
CASSLAVSSYNSPLHF
TGTGCCAGCAGCTTGGCCGTGAGCTCCTATAATTCACCCCTCCACTTT
>.|.|TRBJ1-6|TRBV12-3/TRBV12-4
CASSLIQNSPLHF
TGTGCCAGCAGTTTAATTCAGAATTCACCCCTCCACTTT
>TRBD1|.|TRBJ1-5|TRBV19
CASRKTGGFSNQPQHF
TGTGCCAGCAGGAAGACAGGGGGCTTTAGCAATCAGCCCCAGCATTTT
>TRBD1|.|TRBJ1-1|TRBV18
CASSPLETGVRTEAFF
TGTGCCAGCTCACCACTGGAAACAGGGGTTCGGACTGAAGCTTTCTTT
>.|few|TRBJ1-3|TRBV4-1
CASSQSQGSGNTIYF
TGCGCCAGCAGCCAATCTCAGGGATCTGGAAACACCATATATTTT
>.|.|TRBJ1-3|TRBV9
CASSPQGFASDTIYF
TGTGCCAGCAGCCCCCAGGGTTTTGCTTCGGACACCATATATTTT
>TRBD2|.|TRBJ2-1|TRBV19
CASSRLAVNNEQFF
TGTGCCAGTAGTCGACTAGCGGTTAACAATGAGCAGTTCTTC
>.|.|TRBJ2-7|TRBV4-1
CASSPMTGKSSYEQYF
TGCGCCAGCAGCCCTATGACAGGAAAGAGCTCCTACGAGCAGTACTTC
>.|.|TRBJ1-1|TRBV30
CAWRGVNTEAFF
TGTGCCTGGAGAGGGGTGAACACTGAAGCTTTCTTT
>TRBD1|.|TRBJ2-7|TRBV18
CASSPRGGQGTYEQYF
TGTGCCAGCTCACCACGGGGGGGACAGGGGACCTACGAGCAGTACTTC
>.|.|TRBJ1-6|TRBV24-1
CASHSPICAGSPLHF
TGTGCCAGTCATAGTCCTATATGCGCGGGTTCACCCCTCCACTTT
>TRBD1|once|TRBJ1-2|TRBV29-1
CSAGDRVYGYTF
TGCAGCGCAGGGGACAGGGTTTATGGCTACACCTTC
>.|few|TRBJ1-5|TRBV28
CASSFSRGTSNQPQHF
TGTGCCAGCAGTTTTAGCAGGGGCACTAGCAATCAGCCCCAGCATTTT
>.|few|TRBJ1-1|TRBV3-1/TRBV3-2
CASRLQGLNTEAFF
TGTGCCAGCAGACTCCAGGGTTTGAACACTGAAGCTTTCTTT
>.|.|TRBJ2-3|TRBV5-1
CASSRDTDTQYF
TGCGCCAGCAGCCGGGACACAGATACGCAGTATTTT
>TRBD1|.|TRBJ1-3|TRBV13
CASRRPGTGGGNTIYF
TGTGCCAGCAGGCGCCCCGGGACAGGGGGCGGAAACACCATATATTTT
>TRBD1|.|TRBJ1-4|TRBV7-2
CASSLGGTVSEKLFF
TGTGCCAGCAGCTTAGGGGGGACAGTGAGTGAAAAACTGTTTTTT
>TRBD1|few|TRBJ1-3|TRBV4-1
CASSQETGGRSSGNTIYF
TGCGCCAGCAGCCAAGAGACAGGGGGCCGAAGCTCTGGAAACACCATATATTTT
>TRBD1|once|TRBJ2-7|TRBV15
CATSSGRTGGRYEQYF
TGTGCCACCAGCAGCGGGAGGACAGGGGGCCGCTACGAGCAGTACTTC
>.|.|TRBJ1-2|TRBV5-1
CASSSAGTTYGYTF
TGCGCCAGCAGCTCAGCCGGGACTACCTATGGCTACACCTTC
>.|.|TRBJ1-1|TRBV11-2
CASSFSAGMNTEAFF
TGTGCCAGCAGCTTCTCTGCAGGGATGAACACTGAAGCTTTCTTT
>.|.|TRBJ1-3|TRBV27
CASSSQGSGNTIYF
TGTGCCAGCAGTTCACAGGGTTCTGGAAACACCATATATTTT
>TRBD1|.|TRBJ1-2|TRBV30
CASGGYGYTF
TGTGCCTCAGGGGGCTATGGCTACACCTTC
>.|.|TRBJ1-4|TRBV6-7
CASHTGTVRKATNEKLFF
TGTGCCAGTCACACAGGGACGGTTCGGAAAGCAACTAATGAAAAACTGTTTTTT
>TRBD1|.|TRBJ1-1|TRBV19
CASRDRGAGDEAFF
TGTGCCAGTAGAGACAGGGGAGCAGGAGATGAAGCTTTCTTT
>.|.|TRBJ2-6|TRBV5-6
CASSKAGGANVLTF
TGTGCCAGCAGCAAGGCCGGGGGGGCCAACGTCCTGACTTTC
>TRBD1|few|TRBJ1-6|TRBV5-1
CASRVGTVDNSPLHF
TGCGCCAGCAGGGTTGGGACAGTCGATAATTCACCCCTCCACTTT
>TRBD1|.|TRBJ1-6|TRBV2
CASRTGTGPSPLHF
TGTGCCAGCAGAACCGGGACAGGGCCTTCACCCCTCCACTTT
>.|.|TRBJ1-2|TRBV19
CASSKDTNYGYTF
TGTGCCAGTAGTAAAGACACAAACTATGGCTACACCTTC
>TRBD1|.|TRBJ2-7|TRBV9
CASSVGQTYEQYF
TGTGCCAGCAGCGTGGGACAGACCTACGAGCAGTACTTC
>TRBD1|.|TRBJ1-5|TRBV9
CASSADRGQQPQHF
TGTGCCAGCAGCGCAGACAGGGGACAGCAGCCCCAGCATTTT
>TRBD1|.|TRBJ2-5|TRBV4-1
CASSPTGSGAETQYF
TGCGCCAGCAGCCCGACAGGGAGTGGGGCAGAGACCCAGTACTTC
>.|once|TRBJ2-2|TRBV5-1
CASSRSGTLNTGELFF
TGCGCCAGCAGCCGTTCGGGTACTTTGAACACCGGGGAGCTGTTTTTT
>TRBD1|.|TRBJ1-1|TRBV6-5
CASSANRGNTEAFF
TGTGCCAGCAGCGCAAACAGGGGAAATACTGAAGCTTTCTTT
>.|.|TRBJ1-5|TRBV6-1
CASSEGTLDFGRPQHF
TGTGCCAGCAGTGAAGGGACATTAGACTTCGGGCGGCCCCAGCATTTT
>TRBD1|.|TRBJ1-5|TRBV6-5
CASGQVQSAQHF
TGTGCCAGCGGACAGGTACAATCAGCCCAGCATTTT
>.|.|TRBJ2-7|TRBV19
CASSSRGGTYEQYF
TGTGCCAGTAGTTCTAGGGGCGGTACCTACGAGCAGTACTTC
>.|.|TRBJ2-3|TRBV2
CASSYRPSTDTQYF
TGTGCCAGCAGTTACAGACCTAGCACAGATACGCAGTATTTT
>TRBD2|.|TRBJ2-1|TRBV28
CASSLASGGPPYNEQFF
TGTGCCAGCAGTTTGGCTAGCGGGGGGCCCCCCTACAATGAGCAGTTCTTC
>.|many|TRBJ2-7|TRBV6-5
CASSKRQESYEQYF
TGTGCCAGCAGCAAACGACAGGAGAGCTACGAGCAGTACTTC
>.|.|TRBJ2-2|TRBV28
CASRKSGITGELFF
TGTGCCAGCAGAAAATCAGGGATTACCGGGGAGCTGTTTTTT
>.|.|TRBJ1-4|TRBV18
CASSPFGTTNEKLFF
TGTGCCAGCTCACCTTTCGGGACAACTAATGAAAAACTGTTTTTT
>TRBD1|.|TRBJ1-3|TRBV19
CASSAGQSQGNTIYF
TGTGCCAGTAGTGCGGGACAGTCTCAAGGAAACACCATATATTTT